Listed here are 13 T cell receptor beta chains from one sample, sequenced in a study of OX40 agonist ivuxolimab in advanced cancers. Assay: immunoSEQ multiplex PCR; the TCRdb copy retains only in-frame clones and omits some. The profile covers 70,000 to 80,000 clones, with about nine tenths appearing a single time and under 1.5% taken by the ten largest. The sequences come from CD4+ or CD8+ T cells sorted from blood, collected in a trial of the OX40 agonist ivuxolimab. Receptors originate from an adult with an advanced solid tumor such as melanoma, head and neck, liver or kidney cancer.

This clone was seen just once. The J gene is TRBJ1-5, the V gene TRBV6-1; D perhaps matches TRBD1 (5 bases). The CDR3 runs 11 residues. Trimming left V 5 bases short and J 7 bases short, with 6 bases between. Looked up from germline, CDR1 is MNHNS and CDR2 is SASEGT. The CDR3 here is CASSRDQPQHF. The CDR3 coding sequence is TGTGCCAGCAGTCGGGACCAGCCCCAGCATTTT.

This rearrangement joins TRBV9 to TRBJ2-5; TRBD2 matches at 13 bases. Germline CDR1 and CDR2: SGDLS and YYNGEE. V lost 1 base to trimming and J lost 5 bases; unmatched junction nucleotides: 8. This CDR3 comprises 17 residues. CDR3 bases: TGTGCCAGCAGCGTATTGGGACTAGCGGGGCCTCGGGAGACCCAGTACTTC. This translates into CASSVLGLAGPRETQYF. The variable domain in full, completed from reference TRBV9 and TRBJ2-5, reads DSGVTQTPKHLITATGQRVTLRCSPRSGDLSVYWYQQSLDQGLQFLIQYYNGEERAKGNILERFSAQQFPDLHSELNLSSLELGDSALYFCASSVLGLAGPRETQYFGPGTRLLVL.

The V call is TRBV11-3, the J call TRBJ2-2, with 7 nucleotides matching TRBD1. The V and J ends lost 5 bases and 3 bases, in that order; junction bases with no gene match: 3. The CDR3 consists of 14 residues. Germline V CDR1 and CDR2: SGHNT, YENEEA. CDR3 in amino acids: CASSLQGYTGELFF. CDR3 bases: TGTGCCAGCAGCCTACAGGGGTACACCGGGGAGCTGTTTTTT.

V and J are TRBV30 and TRBJ1-2, with D possibly being TRBD1 (5 bases). This CDR3 is built from 13 residues. Per germline, CDR1 GTSNPN and CDR2 SVGIG (reference sequence). Trimming removed 2 bases at V and 5 bases at J, with 12 bases between. The CDR3 loop is CAWSPPDTYGYTF. Here the CDR3 DNA reads TGTGCCTGGAGTCCACCGGACACTTATGGCTACACCTTC.

This rearrangement joins TRBV6-5 to TRBJ2-3; D gene ambiguous. The V end was cut by 4 bases, the J end by 2 bases, with 7 bases between. This CDR3 contains 13 residues. The germline V gene has CDR1 MNHEY and CDR2 SVGAGI. DNA for the CDR3: TGTGCCAGCAGTTTCCAGTTCACAGATACGCAGTATTTT. Translated: CASSFQFTDTQYF.

The chain has TRBV28 and TRBJ1-2; D ambiguous. V was clipped by 4 bases and J by 8 bases, with 26 bases between them. CDR3 length: 17 residues. In germline, CDR1 is MDHEN, CDR2 SYDVKM. In nucleotides, the CDR3 is TGTGCCAGCAGTTCCGTCGGGAGAACCACCGTCTTGGGAGGCTACACCTTC. Protein product: CASSSVGRTTVLGGYTF.

This chain connects TRBV18 to TRBJ1-2, with D uncertain. The CDR3 contains 14 residues. In germline, CDR1 is KGHSH, CDR2 LQKENI. V gave up 6 bases and J gave up 6 bases, with 17 bases separating them. The CDR3 reads CASSTREGGNGYTF. For the CDR3, the DNA is TGTGCCAGCTCCACGAGAGAGGGAGGAAATGGCTACACCTTC.

The gene calls are TRBV18 and TRBJ1-1, with 8 bases lining up with TRBD1. Germline V gene sequence: CDR1 KGHSH, CDR2 LQKENI. The CDR3 consists of 11 residues. Germline trimming cut 3 bases from V and 11 bases from J; bases unmatched to any gene: 2. CDR3 DNA sequence: TGTGCCAGCTCACCGGACAGGGACGCTTTCTTT. It yields the protein CASSPDRDAFF.

The chain joins TRBV7-2 to TRBJ2-1, with D possibly TRBD1 on 7 matching bases. Trimming removed 7 bases from V and 1 base from J, with 14 bases in between. CDR3 length: 15 amino acids. Germline assignment: CDR1 SGHTA and CDR2 FQGNSA. CDR3: CASTDQGGSYNEQFF. CDR3 DNA: TGTGCCAGCACCGATCAGGGGGGATCCTACAATGAGCAGTTCTTC.

The rearrangement links TRBV5-3 to TRBJ1-2, with D possibly being TRBD1 (6 bases). TRBV5-3 is an ORF for which the function is uncertain. V lost 8 bases and J 4 bases, leaving 21 bases between the germline ends. The CDR3 runs to 15 residues. The CDR3 DNA reads TGTGCCAGCAGACTCTTGACAGGTTGGATCTATGGCTACACCTTC. As protein: CASRLLTGWIYGYTF.

This rearrangement joins TRBV9 to TRBJ1-3; no definite D call. The CDR3 totals 14 residues. The germline V gene has CDR1 SGDLS and CDR2 YYNGEE. The ends were cut back, 0 bases at V and 0 bases at J, with 4 bases in the middle. The CDR3 nucleotides are TGTGCCAGCAGCGTAGAGGACTCTGGAAACACCATATATTTT. Its translation: CASSVEDSGNTIYF.

The gene calls are TRBV6-4 and TRBJ2-1, with D unclear. Trimming took 2 bases from V and 4 from J, leaving 15 bases between them. The CDR3 runs 16 residues. CDR1 MRHNA and CDR2 SNTAGT come from the germline V gene. CDR3 protein: CASSDDGGVKYNEQFF. In DNA, the CDR3 is TGTGCCAGCAGTGACGACGGTGGAGTCAAGTACAATGAGCAGTTCTTC.

This clone was seen a single time. The chain couples TRBV7-9 to TRBJ2-3, with D perhaps matching TRBD1 (6 bases). Germline V gives CDR1 SEHNR, CDR2 FQNEAQ (reference sequence). The CDR3 loop spans 14 amino acids. The V end lost 6 bases, the J end lost 4 bases, and 14 bases lay between the germline ends. The DNA of the CDR3 is TGTGCCAGCAGTCGACAGGTATCCGCAGATACGCAGTATTTT. Its translation: CASSRQVSADTQYF.